Each of the 30 T cell receptor beta chains below was sequenced from the same sample in a study of T-cell memory formation after mild COVID-19. Each CDR3 protein is one row after TCRdb ran MiXCR on the 5' RACE reads. The sample consists of about 340,000 distinct CDR3 sequences, roughly 15% of them appearing once. What was sequenced was PBMCs or a T cell subset sorted from them (not recorded which). All receptors derive from a man younger than 35 who had mild COVID-19 (a few samples of this study predate the infection). Cell type and time point are not known.

The J gene is TRBJ2-5, the V gene TRBV20-1; 8 bases match TRBD2. The CDR3 loop spans 14 amino acids. Germline trimming cut 6 bases from V and 1 base from J; bases unmatched to any gene: 7. The germline gives CDR1 DFQATT, CDR2 SNEGSKA (reference sequence). In DNA, the CDR3 is TGCAGTGCAGGCCGGGGGGGCCCCCAAGAGACCCAGTACTTC. This encodes CSAGRGGPQETQYF.

This clonotype was counted between two and nine times. V is TRBV28 and J is TRBJ2-1; TRBD2 matches at 8 bases. Germline CDR1 is MDHEN and CDR2 is SYDVKM. This CDR3 has 15 amino acids. Trimming at V came to 8 bases and at J to 6 bases, leaving 12 bases not matched to a gene. The CDR3 loop is CASSSGGGIVNEQFF. CDR3 DNA: TGTGCCAGCTCCTCCGGGGGGGGGATTGTCAATGAGCAGTTCTTC.

This clonotype was seen a few times. The chain carries TRBV12-3 or TRBV12-4 and TRBJ2-3; 9 nucleotides line up with TRBD2. V shed 4 bases, J shed 10 bases, and the junction held 12 bases outside the gene matches. This CDR3 has 15 amino acids. The CDR3 coding sequence is TGTGCCAGCAGTTCCGGGCGGGGGGGCCGATCATCGCAGTATTTT. Translating it yields CASSSGRGGRSSQYF.

The genes are TRBV5-4 and TRBJ2-3; D is possibly TRBD1 (5 bases). The CDR3 runs 15 residues. CDR1 SGHNT and CDR2 YYREEE come from the germline V gene (reference sequence). V lost 5 bases to trimming and J lost 2 bases, with 15 bases between them. CDR3 residues: CASRGLGAFTDTQYF. In DNA form, the CDR3 reads TGTGCCAGCAGGGGGCTAGGGGCCTTCACAGATACGCAGTATTTT.

This chain uses TRBV6-2 or TRBV6-3 with TRBJ2-1, with D perhaps given as TRBD1 or TRBD2 (5 bases each). This CDR3 spans 13 amino acids. Trimming took off 4 bases at V and 6 bases at J, with 10 bases between the two ends. The germline V gene has CDR1 MNHEY and CDR2 SVGEGT. The CDR3, as DNA: TGTGCCAGCAGTTTCCGGGGCTTCAATGAGCAGTTCTTC. The encoded protein is CASSFRGFNEQFF.

This sequence joins TRBV5-1 and TRBJ2-2, with D maybe TRBD1 (6 bases). Deletions cut 2 bases from V and 0 bases from J, with 11 bases between. Looked up from germline, CDR1 is SGHRS and CDR2 is YFSETQ. The CDR3 length is 16 residues. The CDR3 loop reads CASSLRTDPNTGELFF. In nucleotides, the CDR3 is TGCGCCAGCAGCTTAAGGACAGACCCGAACACCGGGGAGCTGTTTTTT.

This clonotype was counted only a few times. The V and J genes are TRBV18 and TRBJ2-5; no clear D gene. Per germline, CDR1 KGHSH and CDR2 LQKENI. The V and J ends lost 2 bases and 1 base respectively, with 5 bases between them. The CDR3 contains 13 residues. The CDR3 loop is CASSPGFQETQYF. The CDR3 nucleotides read TGTGCCAGCTCACCAGGATTCCAAGAGACCCAGTACTTC.

CDR3 bases: TGTGCCAGCAGTCGACAGGTCACCTATGGCTACACCTTC. Translation: CASSRQVTYGYTF. The rearrangement links TRBV12-3 or TRBV12-4 to TRBJ1-2; D might be TRBD1 (6 bases). The CDR3 sequence is 13 residues long. Trimming took 5 bases from V and 4 from J, leaving 11 bases between them.

A few counts support this clonotype. The chain joins TRBV20-1 to TRBJ2-2; D uncertain. Germline CDR1 reads DFQATT; CDR2 reads SNEGSKA (reference sequence). This CDR3 contains 16 residues. The ends were cut back, 6 bases at V and 1 base at J, with 18 bases in the middle. DNA for the CDR3: TGCAGTGCGCGCTTCTCCCAAGGCGTGAACACCGGGGAGCTGTTTTTT. This sequence encodes CSARFSQGVNTGELFF.

In its sample, this clonotype was seen a few times. J is TRBJ2-1 and V is TRBV4-2; D call uncertain. The CDR3 loop spans 13 amino acids. From germline, CDR1 is LGHNA and CDR2 YNFKEQ. V lost 4 bases and J 6 bases, leaving 10 bases between the germline ends. The DNA of the CDR3 is TGTGCCAGCAGCCTCCCTGGAGCCAATGAGCAGTTCTTC. It yields the protein CASSLPGANEQFF.

The J gene is TRBJ2-2, the V gene TRBV20-1, with TRBD1 as a possible D gene (6 bases). Trimming took 0 bases from V and 0 from J, leaving 17 bases between them. CDR1 is DFQATT, CDR2 SNEGSKA, per germline (reference sequence). This CDR3 contains 18 residues. In nucleotides, the CDR3 is TGCAGTGCTAGAGATCTGAGACAGGCCTCCGCGAACACCGGGGAGCTGTTTTTT. Translation: CSARDLRQASANTGELFF.

The V and J genes are TRBV12-3 or TRBV12-4 and TRBJ1-6; no reliable D call. The CDR3 contains 12 residues. The V end was cut by 5 bases, the J end by 11 bases, with 10 bases between. CDR3 DNA: TGTGCCAGCAGTAAATTTAGCGCACCCCTCCACTTT. Its protein is CASSKFSAPLHF.

This clonotype has a handful of counts. The gene calls are TRBV7-3 and TRBJ2-3, with a tentative D call TRBD1 (5 bases). In germline, CDR1 is SGHTA, CDR2 FQGTGA. Deletions cut 5 bases from V and 5 bases from J, with 20 bases between. This CDR3 has 16 residues. The CDR3 bases are TGTGCCAGCAGCCCCTCTCTCCTAGGGGCAGTAGATACGCAGTATTTT. Encoded protein: CASSPSLLGAVDTQYF.

This clonotype was found many times. V gene TRBV7-9 combines with J gene TRBJ2-3; tentative D call: TRBD1 (6 bases). V lost 3 bases and J lost 1, with 8 bases in between. This CDR3 has 14 residues. Germline V gene lookup returns CDR1 SEHNR and CDR2 FQNEAQ (reference sequence). DNA of the CDR3: TGTGCCAGCAGCTTTTGGACAGGCACAGATACGCAGTATTTT. It is translated as CASSFWTGTDTQYF.

The chain recombines TRBV15 with TRBJ2-7, with D perhaps matching TRBD1 (5 bases). The CDR3 consists of 16 residues. The germline V gene has CDR1 LNHNV and CDR2 YYDKDF (reference sequence). V was shortened by 2 bases and J by 6 bases, with 20 bases between the two germline ends. CDR3 DNA sequence: TGTGCCACCAGCAGAAACAGCATAGACAGCACCCTCGAGCAGTACTTC. Protein sequence: CATSRNSIDSTLEQYF.

This clonotype has a count of ten or more. This chain links TRBV7-8 with TRBJ2-2; the D gene is possibly TRBD1 (6 bases). This CDR3 has 13 residues. The V and J ends lost 4 bases and 8 bases respectively, with 11 bases between them. Germline CDR1 SGHVS, CDR2 FQNEAQ. The CDR3 sequence is CASSSRQAGELFF. The CDR3 DNA is TGTGCCAGCAGCTCCAGACAGGCGGGGGAGCTGTTTTTT.

The chain recombines TRBV5-6 with TRBJ2-6; D unclear. The V gene lost 1 base and the J gene lost 0 bases, with 5 bases spanning the gap. The germline gives CDR1 SGHDT, CDR2 YYEEEE. CDR3 length equals 15 residues. DNA of the CDR3: TGTGCCAGCAGCTTGATGACCTCTGGGGCCAACGTCCTGACTTTC. Its translation: CASSLMTSGANVLTF. The full variable domain, completed using reference TRBV5-6 and TRBJ2-6, is DAGVTQSPTHLIKTRGQQVTLRCSPKSGHDTVSWYQQALGQGPQFIFQYYEEEERQRGNFPDRFSGHQFPNYSSELNVNALLLGDSALYLCASSLMTSGANVLTFGAGSRLTVL.

This clonotype was counted only a few times. The V gene is TRBV12-3 or TRBV12-4, the J gene TRBJ2-1; D possibly matches TRBD1 or TRBD2 (5 bases each). This CDR3 is built from 14 residues. V dropped 7 bases and J dropped 4 bases, with 14 bases sitting between them. CDR3 DNA: TGTGCCAGCAACACGGGACCCCAATACAATGAGCAGTTCTTC. It codes for CASNTGPQYNEQFF.

This sequence joins TRBV3-1 and TRBJ1-6; D call uncertain. The germline gives CDR1 LGHDT, CDR2 YNNKEL (reference sequence). Trimming left V 11 bases short and J 2 bases short, with 10 bases between. This CDR3 spans 13 amino acids. The CDR3 sequence is CASTPTYNSPLHF. As DNA, the CDR3 is TGTGCCTCAACGCCCACCTATAATTCACCCCTCCACTTT.

This clonotype has only a few counts. The rearrangement links TRBV2 to TRBJ1-1; no clear D gene. The germline V gene encodes CDR1 SNHLY and CDR2 FYNNEI. V lost 4 bases, J lost 1 base, and 7 bases lay in between. The CDR3 has 13 amino acids. The DNA for the CDR3 is TGTGCCAGCAGTGGGGCCCCGAACACTGAAGCTTTCTTT. Residues: CASSGAPNTEAFF.

This clonotype was counted a few times. CDR3 amino acids: CASSLAPTGTGGSGELFF. Written as DNA, the CDR3 is TGTGCCAGCAGCTTAGCCCCAACCGGGACAGGGGGATCCGGGGAGCTGTTTTTT. The V call is TRBV7-2, the J call TRBJ2-2; TRBD1 aligns across 11 bases. CDR3 length equals 18 residues. Germline loops: CDR1 SGHTA, CDR2 FQGNSA. Trimming took 0 bases from V and 6 from J; bases not matched to a gene: 9.

This clonotype showed up just a few times. J is TRBJ2-2 and V is TRBV7-3, with a weak D call TRBD1 (6 bases). CDR3 length equals 15 residues. With 5 bases removed from V and 2 bases from J, the gap between germline ends came to 12 bases. CDR1 is SGHTA, CDR2 FQGTGA, per germline. CDR3 coding DNA: TGTGCCAGCAGCCCGCCGACAGGCAACACCGGGGAGCTGTTTTTT. Translated, it gives CASSPPTGNTGELFF.

This chain joins TRBV4-1 and TRBJ1-1, with 8 positions matching TRBD1. Germline V gives CDR1 MGHRA, CDR2 YSYEKL. Trimming took 3 bases from V and 4 from J; bases not matched to a gene: 10. The CDR3 loop spans 16 amino acids. CDR3 DNA sequence: TGCGCCAGCAGCCACCTGGACAGGGACGCGGGCACTGAAGCTTTCTTT. As protein: CASSHLDRDAGTEAFF.

This chain joins TRBV2 and TRBJ2-2; D not certain. Germline-derived CDR1 and CDR2 are SNHLY and FYNNEI. The CDR3 length is 12 residues. The V gene lost 6 bases and the J gene lost 8 bases, with 10 bases spanning the gap. In DNA form, the CDR3 reads TGTGCCAGCAGCCCCCGGCGGGGGGAGCTGTTTTTT. It translates to CASSPRRGELFF.

This clonotype was counted between two and nine times. The chain joins TRBV5-1 to TRBJ2-2; D may be TRBD2 (5 bases). V lost 5 bases and J lost 10, with 6 bases in between. Germline loops: CDR1 SGHRS, CDR2 YFSETQ. The CDR3 is 10 residues long. CDR3 sequence (DNA): TGCGCCAGCAGGGAGGTGGAGCTGTTTTTT. Its protein is CASREVELFF.

The chain joins TRBV14 to TRBJ1-4; D gene ambiguous. V lost 1 base, J lost 10 bases, and 10 bases lay in between. CDR1 and CDR2 from the germline V gene are SGHDN and FVKESK. The CDR3 spans 13 residues. CDR3 sequence reads: CASSQASAAKLFF. In DNA, the CDR3 is TGTGCCAGCAGCCAAGCTTCGGCGGCAAAACTGTTTTTT.

This clonotype came up a few times. The chain employs TRBV7-9 and TRBJ2-6; D unclear. Between the trimmed V and J ends, which lost 2 bases and 0 bases, there was a span of 5 bases. Germline V lookup: CDR1 SEHNR, CDR2 FQNEAQ (reference sequence). This CDR3 region has 15 residues. Here the CDR3 reads CASSLSFSGANVLTF. CDR3 coding DNA: TGTGCCAGCAGCTTATCCTTCTCTGGGGCCAACGTCCTGACTTTC.

This chain links TRBV5-5 with TRBJ2-7, with TRBD1 matching 8 bases. Trimming took 0 bases from V and 4 from J; bases not matched to a gene: 9. CDR1 and CDR2 from the germline V gene are SGHKS and YYEKEE (reference sequence). This CDR3 is 16 amino acids long. For the CDR3, the DNA is TGTGCCAGCAGCTTGGCAGGGACAGGCGCCGTGTACGAGCAGTACGTC. It encodes CASSLAGTGAVYEQYV.

CDR3 sequence: CASSFLSGPTYGYTF. The CDR3 nucleotides are TGTGCCAGCAGCTTTTTATCCGGGCCAACCTATGGCTACACCTTC. V usage is TRBV7-8 and J usage is TRBJ1-2; no firm D call. The CDR3 is 15 amino acids. Germline CDR1 SGHVS, CDR2 FQNEAQ. Trimming pared 3 bases from V and 4 bases from J, leaving 15 bases between.

This clonotype was seen more than once but under ten times. This sequence joins TRBV4-1 and TRBJ1-5; a weak D match, TRBD1 (6 bases). CDR1 MGHRA and CDR2 YSYEKL come from the germline V gene. CDR3 size: 15 residues. V lost 4 bases and J 3 bases, leaving 13 bases between the germline ends. The CDR3 reads CASSLPGGLNQPQHF. The CDR3 DNA reads as TGCGCCAGCAGCCTCCCGGGGGGCCTCAATCAGCCCCAGCATTTT.